The 11 T cell receptor beta chains below all came from one sample that was sequenced in a study of long-term antiretroviral therapy in people with HIV. At survey level, the immunoSEQ assay was run in its v3.0 version. Assay: immunoSEQ multiplex PCR; the TCRdb copy retains only in-frame clones and omits some. The table has more than 25,000 clones, 70% to 90% seen once. Material: unsorted PBMCs, obtained 3 years after starting antiretroviral therapy. The receptor set was obtained from a man aged 35 to 55 with HIV.

This chain joins TRBV6-5 and TRBJ2-1; 12 nucleotides agree with TRBD1. Germline V gene data show CDR1 as MNHEY and CDR2 as SVGAGI. V gave up 9 bases and J gave up 9 bases; unmatched junction bases: 12. This CDR3 is 15 amino acids long. The CDR3 reads CASTNGDRGLGEQFF. CDR3 sequence (DNA): TGTGCCAGTACAAACGGGGACAGGGGGCTGGGTGAGCAGTTCTTC.

This chain connects TRBV5-5 to TRBJ2-7; a weak D match, TRBD1 (6 bases). This CDR3 spans 14 amino acids. CDR1 is SGHKS and CDR2 is YYEKEE in the germline V gene (reference sequence). V shed 4 bases and J shed 5 bases, with 16 bases lying between them. Here the CDR3 DNA reads TGTGCCAGCAGCGATACAGGGCTCGGGAACGAGCAGTACTTC. It translates to CASSDTGLGNEQYF.

V and J are TRBV28 and TRBJ2-3, with TRBD2 matching 7 bases. The germline gives CDR1 MDHEN, CDR2 SYDVKM. With V trimmed by 6 bases and J by 3 bases, 15 bases remained unmatched. The CDR3 totals 17 residues. As DNA, the CDR3 is TGTGCCAGCAGCCAACCCCTGGCGGGAGTGGGAACAGATACGCAGTATTTT. As protein: CASSQPLAGVGTDTQYF.

The chain carries TRBV18 and TRBJ2-5; the D call may be TRBD1 or TRBD2 (6 bases each). CDR1 and CDR2 from the germline V gene are KGHSH and LQKENI. The CDR3 is made up of 14 amino acids. V lost 4 bases, J lost 5 bases, and 14 bases lay in between. CDR3 loop: CASSQKGGGETQYF. As DNA, the CDR3 is TGTGCCAGCTCACAGAAGGGGGGCGGCGAGACCCAGTACTTC.

This clone was picked up a small number of times. This chain links TRBV27 with TRBJ1-5; D is uncertain. V was trimmed by 5 bases and J by 5 bases, leaving 10 bases between them. Germline CDR1 MNHEY, CDR2 SMNVEV (reference sequence). The CDR3 is made up of 13 amino acids. The DNA for the CDR3 is TGTGCCAGCAGTCCGACCGGGGATCAGCCCCAGCATTTT. It codes for CASSPTGDQPQHF.

The CDR3 DNA follows: TGTGCCAGCAGTGCCACGGGACAGGGAATAGTAACTAATGAAAAACTGTTTTTT. Its protein product is CASSATGQGIVTNEKLFF. The chain employs TRBV25-1 and TRBJ1-4; 9 positions match TRBD1. The length of the CDR3 is 18 residues. Germline CDR1 MGHDK, CDR2 SYGVNS. With 4 bases clipped from V and 1 base from J, the junction kept 10 bases outside the gene matches.

J is TRBJ2-2 and V is TRBV11-2, with D unclear. This CDR3 is 13 amino acids long. The germline V gene encodes CDR1 SGHAT and CDR2 FQNNGV. V dropped 2 bases and J dropped 6 bases, with 7 bases sitting between them. The chain's CDR3 is CASSLNWAGELFF. CDR3 nucleotides: TGTGCCAGCAGCTTAAATTGGGCCGGGGAGCTGTTTTTT.

This clone was counted a single time. The chain recombines TRBV2 with TRBJ2-7, with D perhaps TRBD1 (6 bases). The CDR3 extends over 15 amino acids. Germline assignment: CDR1 SNHLY and CDR2 FYNNEI. Between the trimmed V and J ends, which lost 10 bases and 0 bases, there was a span of 19 bases. The CDR3 DNA sequence: TGTGCCACCTCCCCCGGACAGCCGTACTCCTACGAGCAGTACTTC. Protein: CATSPGQPYSYEQYF.

V gene TRBV7-2 combines with J gene TRBJ2-7; TRBD2 might be the D (5 bases). The V and J ends lost 5 bases and 7 bases respectively, with 18 bases between them. Germline V CDR1 and CDR2: SGHTA, FQGNSA. The CDR3 contains 14 residues. DNA for the CDR3: TGTGCCAGCAGCCTAGAAGGACTCCCCCGGGAGCAGTACTTC. Translating it yields CASSLEGLPREQYF.

This clone was detected only a few times. The chain carries TRBV28 and TRBJ2-7; tentative D call: TRBD1 (6 bases). The CDR3 has 12 amino acids. The germline gives CDR1 MDHEN, CDR2 SYDVKM. V was shortened by 4 bases and J by 7 bases, with 11 bases between the two germline ends. The CDR3 region has the DNA TGTGCCAGCAGTTCAGGGGTGTGGGAGCAGTACTTC. Translating gives CASSSGVWEQYF.

The chain is built from TRBV27 and TRBJ2-6; D possibly uses TRBD1 or TRBD2 (5 bases each). CDR3 length: 15 residues. Germline CDR1 reads MNHEY; CDR2 reads SMNVEV (reference sequence). The V end was cut by 5 bases, the J end by 4 bases, with 12 bases between. The CDR3 DNA reads as TGTGCCAGCAGTGGACCAGGGACCGGGGCCAACGTCCTGACTTTC. Amino acid sequence: CASSGPGTGANVLTF.